The 25 T cell receptor beta chains presented below share a single source sample, sequenced in a study of T cell changes during pregnancy in multiple sclerosis. Assay used: immunoSEQ multiplex PCR; TCRdb lists only in-frame clones, some missing. The data contain about 100,000 clones, 92% of them singletons. The input for sequencing was peripheral blood, taken in the third trimester of pregnancy. These receptors were taken from a female donor in good health, enrolled as a control in a pregnancy study.

In DNA form, the CDR3 reads TGTGCCAGCACCCCATCCGAGGGCGCAGATACGCAGTATTTT. Residues: CASTPSEGADTQYF. The chain recombines TRBV25-1 with TRBJ2-3, with D possibly TRBD2 on 5 matching bases. V was clipped by 7 bases and J by 4 bases, with 15 bases between them. Germline CDR1 is MGHDK and CDR2 is SYGVNS. The CDR3 covers 14 residues.

The V call is TRBV5-1, the J call TRBJ2-1; TRBD1 matches 9 bases. The CDR3 loop spans 13 amino acids. V gave up 4 bases and J gave up 6 bases; unmatched junction bases: 2. Per germline, CDR1 SGHRS and CDR2 YFSETQ. The CDR3 DNA follows: TGCGCCAGCAGCGGGACAGGGAGCAATGAGCAGTTCTTC. Protein: CASSGTGSNEQFF.

This clone was seen just once. The chain uses TRBV7-6 and TRBJ2-7; weak D call: TRBD2 (6 bases). This CDR3 spans 15 amino acids. Trimming stripped 3 bases from V and 3 bases from J, with 15 bases between. CDR1 is SGHVS and CDR2 is FNYEAQ in the germline V gene. CDR3 protein: CASSFTLLASYEQYF. In DNA, the CDR3 is TGTGCCAGCAGCTTTACTTTGCTAGCGAGCTACGAGCAGTACTTC. The full variable domain, its missing parts supplied by reference TRBV7-6 and TRBJ2-7, is GAGVSQSPRYKVTKRGQDVALRCDPISGHVSLYWYRQALGQGPEFLTYFNYEAQQDKSGLPNDRFSAERPEGSISTLTIQRTEQRDSAMYRCASSFTLLASYEQYFGPGTRLTVT.

The chain couples TRBV5-1 to TRBJ2-3, with 7 bases aligning to TRBD1. The CDR3 has 15 amino acids. V trimming: 4 bases; J trimming: 0 bases; junction bases outside the gene matches: 5. Per the germline V gene, CDR1 is SGHRS and CDR2 is YFSETQ. CDR3 nucleotide sequence: TGCGCCAGCAGCCCGGGGACAGCTAGCACAGATACGCAGTATTTT. Its translation is CASSPGTASTDTQYF. Combining the CDR3 with reference TRBV5-1 and TRBJ2-3 gives the whole variable domain KAGVTQTPRYLIKTRGQQVTLSCSPISGHRSVSWYQQTPGQGLQFLFEYFSETQRNKGNFPGRFSGRQFSNSRSEMNVSTLELGDSALYLCASSPGTASTDTQYFGPGTRLTVL.

The chain couples TRBV14 to TRBJ1-2; a possible D gene is TRBD1 (6 bases). V dropped 1 base and J dropped 8 bases, with 14 bases sitting between them. The V gene's germline CDR1 is SGHDN and CDR2 FVKESK. The CDR3 contains 14 residues. In DNA, the CDR3 is TGTGCCAGCAGCCAAGCGGCAGGGGCCACCGGCTACACCTTC. This translates into CASSQAAGATGYTF.

This clone was detected only once. The chain recombines TRBV19 with TRBJ1-6; the D gene is possibly TRBD1 (5 bases). Per the germline V gene, CDR1 is LNHDA and CDR2 is SQIVND (reference sequence). Trimming stripped 7 bases from V and 9 bases from J, with 10 bases between. The CDR3 has 12 amino acids. The CDR3 loop reads CASTQGISPLHF. CDR3 DNA sequence: TGTGCCAGTACCCAGGGAATTTCACCCCTCCACTTT.

This chain joins TRBV19 and TRBJ1-5, with no clear D. Germline V gene data show CDR1 as LNHDA and CDR2 as SQIVND (reference sequence). There are 15 residues in the CDR3. Trimming pared 2 bases from V and 0 bases from J, leaving 8 bases between. CDR3 region: CASSILENSNQPQHF. The CDR3 nucleotides are TGTGCCAGTAGTATACTGGAGAATAGCAATCAGCCCCAGCATTTT.

The chain is built from TRBV19 and TRBJ1-5, with 9 bases aligning to TRBD1. The V gene's germline CDR1 is LNHDA and CDR2 SQIVND (reference sequence). The CDR3 length is 14 residues. The J segment lost 6 bases and the V segment lost 6 bases, leaving 6 bases of the junction unmatched. CDR3 in amino acids: CASSGQGQSQPQHF. CDR3 nucleotide sequence: TGTGCCAGTAGCGGACAGGGGCAAAGTCAGCCCCAGCATTTT.

The rearrangement uses TRBV13 and TRBJ1-1; D ambiguous. V was clipped by 5 bases and J by 10 bases, with 17 bases between them. Germline CDR1 PRHDT, CDR2 FYEKMQ (reference sequence). The CDR3 loop spans 13 amino acids. The DNA of the CDR3 is TGTGCCAGCAGCCTCGAAGGAGGGTTCGCAGCTTTCTTT. Amino acid sequence: CASSLEGGFAAFF.

This clone occurred once. The rearrangement uses TRBV10-1 and TRBJ1-2; D not resolved. The germline gives CDR1 WNHNN, CDR2 SYGVQD (reference sequence). This CDR3 spans 9 amino acids. Trimming left V 1 base short and J 12 bases short, with 3 bases between. The CDR3 is CASSECDTF. CDR3 sequence (DNA): TGCGCCAGCAGTGAGTGCGACACCTTC.

In nucleotides, the CDR3 is TGTGCCAGCAGCGCAAGCCCCTACGAGCAGTACTTC. Translating gives CASSASPYEQYF. V is TRBV9 and J is TRBJ2-7; D gene uncertain. Germline V gives CDR1 SGDLS, CDR2 YYNGEE. This CDR3 region has 12 residues. Trimming left V 3 bases short and J 2 bases short, with 6 bases between.

This chain connects TRBV5-8 to TRBJ1-5, with D possibly TRBD1 on 6 matching bases. Germline V CDR1 and CDR2: SGHTS, YDEGEE. V shed 5 bases and J shed 3 bases, with 15 bases lying between them. CDR3 length equals 15 residues. Here the CDR3 DNA reads TGTGCCAGCAGACCTAGGACAGTCGTCAATCAGCCCCAGCATTTT. It specifies CASRPRTVVNQPQHF.

The genes are TRBV30 and TRBJ1-5, with 7 bases lining up with TRBD1. There are 13 residues in the CDR3. The junction had 6 bases not matched to a gene; V was cut back by 8 bases and J by 2 bases. The germline CDR1 and CDR2 sequences are GTSNPN and SVGIG (reference sequence). The CDR3 reads CALQGGGNQPQHF. The CDR3 DNA sequence: TGTGCCCTTCAGGGGGGTGGCAATCAGCCCCAGCATTTT.

The chain has TRBV12-5 and TRBJ2-2; 7 bases line up with TRBD1. CDR3 length: 15 residues. V lost 4 bases and J lost 2; bases outside the gene matches: 4. CDR1 is LGHNT, CDR2 FRNRAP, per germline. The CDR3 bases are TGTGCTAGTGGTTCCGGGACAGTTAACACCGGGGAGCTGTTTTTT. Residues: CASGSGTVNTGELFF. The full variable domain, rest sourced from reference TRBV12-5 and TRBJ2-2, is DARVTQTPRHKVTEMGQEVTMRCQPILGHNTVFWYRQTMMQGLELLAYFRNRAPLDDSGMPKDRFSAEMPDATLATLKIQPSEPRDSAVYFCASGSGTVNTGELFFGEGSRLTVL.

This clone was recorded only once. The chain is built from TRBV19 and TRBJ1-1; no clear D. The V gene lost 5 bases and the J gene lost 5 bases, with 15 bases spanning the gap. Germline assignment: CDR1 LNHDA and CDR2 SQIVND (reference sequence). The CDR3 totals 14 residues. DNA of the CDR3: TGTGCCAGTAGTCTGAGAGAGAGAGGGACTGAAGCTTTCTTT. Translation gives CASSLRERGTEAFF.

The rearrangement links TRBV7-2 to TRBJ1-2; 7 bases line up with TRBD1. Germline V gene lookup returns CDR1 SGHTA and CDR2 FQGNSA. V shed 5 bases and J 6 bases; nucleotides not matched to a gene: 6. The CDR3 runs to 13 residues. The CDR3 nucleotides are TGTGCCAGCAGCGTAACAGGGGCGGATGGCTACACCTTC. The encoded protein is CASSVTGADGYTF.

The rearrangement uses TRBV4-3 and TRBJ2-1; D uncertain. V was pared by 1 base and J by 2 bases, with 21 bases between. This CDR3 spans 19 amino acids. Germline CDR1 reads LGHNA; CDR2 reads YSLEER. The CDR3 DNA follows: TGCGCCAGCAGCCAAGGGCCGATCCGTATCGAATCGACCTACAATGAGCAGTTCTTC. Its translation: CASSQGPIRIESTYNEQFF.

The CDR3 sequence: CASSQQGVVAEQYF. In DNA, the CDR3 is TGTGCCAGCAGCCAACAGGGAGTAGTCGCCGAGCAGTACTTC. V usage is TRBV27 and J usage is TRBJ2-7; weak D call: TRBD1 (6 bases). Germline-derived CDR1 and CDR2 are MNHEY and SMNVEV (reference sequence). V was trimmed by 6 bases and J by 6 bases, leaving 18 bases between them. The CDR3 sequence is 14 residues long.

The genes are TRBV7-2 and TRBJ1-2; no definite D call. This CDR3 region has 16 residues. From germline, CDR1 is SGHTA and CDR2 FQGNSA. Trimming removed 6 bases from V and 2 bases from J, with 19 bases in between. Written as DNA, the CDR3 is TGTGCCAGCAGGGCCCGAGAAGAGGGAATAAACTATGGCTACACCTTC. Amino acid sequence: CASRAREEGINYGYTF.

V usage is TRBV30 and J usage is TRBJ1-2; 8 nucleotides match TRBD1. J was trimmed by 4 bases and V by 0 bases; bases with no gene match: 10. This CDR3 has 16 amino acids. Germline CDR1 GTSNPN, CDR2 SVGIG (reference sequence). The DNA of the CDR3 is TGTGCCTGGAGTGTACTGGCGGGCAGGGGGCTCTATGGCTACACCTTC. Its translation is CAWSVLAGRGLYGYTF. Supplemented by reference TRBV30 and TRBJ1-2, the full variable domain reads SQTIHQWPATLVQPVGSPLSLECTVEGTSNPNLYWYRQAAGRGLQLLFYSVGIGQISSEVPQNLSASRPQDRQFILSSKKLLLSDSGFYLCAWSVLAGRGLYGYTFGSGTRLTVV.

The rearrangement uses TRBV27 and TRBJ1-1, with D possibly matching TRBD1 (5 bases). The CDR3 sequence is 13 residues long. V was shortened by 5 bases and J by 8 bases, with 15 bases between the two germline ends. Germline V gene data show CDR1 as MNHEY and CDR2 as SMNVEV (reference sequence). CDR3 nucleotides: TGTGCCAGCAGTCTCGGGACTCCGGCGGAAGCTTTCTTT. This codes for CASSLGTPAEAFF.

V is TRBV7-9 and J is TRBJ2-5, with a possible D match to TRBD1 (6 bases). Germline V gene data show CDR1 as SEHNR and CDR2 as FQNEAQ (reference sequence). Trimming pared 1 base from V and 1 base from J, leaving 7 bases between. The CDR3 contains 14 residues. The CDR3 here is CASSLGTVQETQYF. CDR3 in DNA: TGTGCCAGCAGCTTAGGGACAGTCCAAGAGACCCAGTACTTC.

The chain uses TRBV11-3 and TRBJ2-7; 7 positions agree with TRBD1. Germline loops: CDR1 SGHNT, CDR2 YENEEA. Trimming cost V 4 bases and J 5 bases; bases outside gene matches: 11. The CDR3 has 15 residues. The CDR3 reads CASSSRQGVGNEQYF. The CDR3, as DNA: TGTGCCAGCAGCTCAAGACAGGGAGTAGGGAACGAGCAGTACTTC.

The CDR3 region has the DNA TGTGCCAGCAGCTTAGCTGCGGTATCCTCTGGAAACACCATATATTTT. Its translation is CASSLAAVSSGNTIYF. The chain uses TRBV7-2 and TRBJ1-3, with D hard to call. V lost 0 bases to trimming and J lost 0 bases, with 9 bases between them. Germline CDR1 and CDR2: SGHTA and FQGNSA. This CDR3 has 16 amino acids.

The chain employs TRBV9 and TRBJ1-2, with D possibly being TRBD1 (6 bases). This CDR3 is 15 amino acids long. Germline V gene lookup returns CDR1 SGDLS and CDR2 YYNGEE. V was shortened by 4 bases and J by 6 bases, with 19 bases between the two germline ends. CDR3 nucleotides: TGTGCCAGCAGCCCACTTCAGGGGATTAGAAATGGCTACACCTTC. It encodes CASSPLQGIRNGYTF.